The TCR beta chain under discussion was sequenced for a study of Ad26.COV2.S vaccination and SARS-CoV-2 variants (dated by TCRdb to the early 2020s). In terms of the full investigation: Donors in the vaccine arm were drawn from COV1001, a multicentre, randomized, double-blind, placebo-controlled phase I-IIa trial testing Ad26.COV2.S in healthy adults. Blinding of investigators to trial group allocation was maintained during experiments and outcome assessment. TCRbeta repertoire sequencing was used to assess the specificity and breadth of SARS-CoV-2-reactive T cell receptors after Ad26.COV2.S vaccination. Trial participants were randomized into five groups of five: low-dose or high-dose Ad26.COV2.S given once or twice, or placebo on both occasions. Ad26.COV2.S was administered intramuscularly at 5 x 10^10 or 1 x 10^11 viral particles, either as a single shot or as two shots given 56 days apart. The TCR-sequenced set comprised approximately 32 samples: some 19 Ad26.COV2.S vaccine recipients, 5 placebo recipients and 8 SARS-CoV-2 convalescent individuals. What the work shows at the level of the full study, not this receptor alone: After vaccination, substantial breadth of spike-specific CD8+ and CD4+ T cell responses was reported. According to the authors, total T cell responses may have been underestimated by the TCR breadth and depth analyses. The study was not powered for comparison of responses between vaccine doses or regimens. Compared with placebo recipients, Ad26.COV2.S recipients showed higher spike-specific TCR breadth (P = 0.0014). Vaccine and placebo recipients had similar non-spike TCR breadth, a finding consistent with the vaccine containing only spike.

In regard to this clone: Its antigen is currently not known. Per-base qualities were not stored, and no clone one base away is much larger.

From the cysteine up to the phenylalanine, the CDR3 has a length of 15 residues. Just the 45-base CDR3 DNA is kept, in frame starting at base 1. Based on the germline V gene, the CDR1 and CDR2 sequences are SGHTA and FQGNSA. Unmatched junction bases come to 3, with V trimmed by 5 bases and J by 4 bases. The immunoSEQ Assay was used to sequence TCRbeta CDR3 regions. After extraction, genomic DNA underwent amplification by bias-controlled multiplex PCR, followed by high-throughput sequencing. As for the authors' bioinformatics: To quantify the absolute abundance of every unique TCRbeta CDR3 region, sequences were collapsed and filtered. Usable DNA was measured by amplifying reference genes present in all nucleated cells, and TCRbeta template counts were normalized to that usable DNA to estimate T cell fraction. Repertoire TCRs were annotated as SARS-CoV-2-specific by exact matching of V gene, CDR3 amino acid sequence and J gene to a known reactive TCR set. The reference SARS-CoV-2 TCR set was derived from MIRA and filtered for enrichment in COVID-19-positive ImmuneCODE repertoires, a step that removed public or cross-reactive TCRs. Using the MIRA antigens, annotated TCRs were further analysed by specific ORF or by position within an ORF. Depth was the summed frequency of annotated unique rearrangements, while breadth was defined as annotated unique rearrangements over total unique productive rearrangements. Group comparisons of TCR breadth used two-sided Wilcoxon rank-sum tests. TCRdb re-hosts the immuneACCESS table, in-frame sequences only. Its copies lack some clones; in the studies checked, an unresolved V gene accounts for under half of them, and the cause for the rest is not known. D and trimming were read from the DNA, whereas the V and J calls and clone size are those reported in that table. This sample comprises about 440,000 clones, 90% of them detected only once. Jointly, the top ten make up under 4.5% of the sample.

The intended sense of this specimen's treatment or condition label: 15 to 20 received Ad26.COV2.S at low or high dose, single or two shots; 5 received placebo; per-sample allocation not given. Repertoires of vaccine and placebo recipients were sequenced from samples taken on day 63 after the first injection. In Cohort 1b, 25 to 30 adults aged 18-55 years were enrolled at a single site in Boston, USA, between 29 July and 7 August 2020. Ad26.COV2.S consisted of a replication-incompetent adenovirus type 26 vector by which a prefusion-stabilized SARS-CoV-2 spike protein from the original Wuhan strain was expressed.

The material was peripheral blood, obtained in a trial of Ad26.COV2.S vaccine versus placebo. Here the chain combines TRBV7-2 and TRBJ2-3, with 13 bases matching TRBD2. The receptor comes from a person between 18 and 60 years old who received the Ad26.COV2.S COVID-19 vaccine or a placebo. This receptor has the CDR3 CASSPGLAGADTQYF. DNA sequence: TGTGCCAGCAGCCCCGGACTAGCGGGAGCAGATACGCAGTATTTT.